These 30 T cell receptor beta chains came from one sample sequenced in a study of cytomegalovirus exposure and HLA in healthy donors. PCR primers comprised 60 Vbeta and 13 Jbeta primers. This table comes from immunoSEQ multiplex PCR, and its TCRdb copy is limited to in-frame clones, with some not included. Among 150,000 to 200,000 clones listed, 79% were seen once. Sequencing input: PBMCs. These receptors all stem from a woman aged 40 to 50 in good health and CMV-seronegative.

This clone showed up just once. The chain combines TRBV6-4 with TRBJ1-2; weak D call: TRBD1 (6 bases). Per the germline V gene, CDR1 is MRHNA and CDR2 is SNTAGT. The CDR3 has 13 residues. V was clipped by 5 bases and J by 8 bases, with 15 bases between them. This CDR3 reads CASSLEQGGGYTF. The CDR3 DNA follows: TGTGCCAGCAGTTTGGAACAGGGCGGCGGCTACACCTTC.

This chain uses TRBV6-4 with TRBJ2-1; 13 bases align to TRBD2. V shed 4 bases and J 6 bases; nucleotides not matched to a gene: 6. The CDR3 runs 16 residues. Per the germline V gene, CDR1 is MRHNA and CDR2 is SNTAGT. In nucleotides, the CDR3 is TGTGCCAGCAGTGGATCCGGGACTAGCGGGACCAATGAGCAGTTCTTC. Protein: CASSGSGTSGTNEQFF.

The genes are TRBV28 and TRBJ1-5; no definite D call. The germline V gene encodes CDR1 MDHEN and CDR2 SYDVKM. There are 17 residues in the CDR3. The V end was cut by 5 bases, the J end by 2 bases, with 19 bases between. As DNA, the CDR3 is TGTGCCAGCAGTCCCGTTCAAAACGTCCGAGGCAATCAGCCCCAGCATTTT. Protein product: CASSPVQNVRGNQPQHF.

The chain carries TRBV27 and TRBJ1-6, with D unclear. CDR1 MNHEY and CDR2 SMNVEV come from the germline V gene (reference sequence). The CDR3 runs 13 residues. Trimming took 3 bases from V and 4 from J, leaving 4 bases between them. The chain's CDR3 is CASSLSYNSPLHF. The CDR3 DNA is TGTGCCAGCAGTTTGTCTTATAATTCACCCCTCCACTTT.

The chain combines TRBV6-5 with TRBJ2-5; TRBD2 might be the D (5 bases). The assigned J gene may be wrong: the sequence end matches TRBJ2-7 better. The CDR3 is 15 amino acids. Germline CDR1 is MNHEY and CDR2 is SVGAGI. CDR3: CASSYSEGGSYEQYF. The CDR3 DNA follows: TGTGCCAGCAGTTACTCAGAGGGCGGCTCCTACGAGCAGTACTTC.

This clone came up a few times. The V call is TRBV2, the J call TRBJ1-2, with D unclear. Trimming took off 8 bases at V and 1 base at J, with 11 bases between the two ends. Germline-derived CDR1 and CDR2 are SNHLY and FYNNEI. This CDR3 spans 13 amino acids. CDR3 nucleotide sequence: TGTGCCAGCGAGCGCCAGATTAACTATGGCTACACCTTC. This sequence encodes CASERQINYGYTF. Full variable domain (missing parts from reference TRBV2 and TRBJ1-2): EPEVTQTPSHQVTQMGQEVILRCVPISNHLYFYWYRQILGQKVEFLVSFYNNEISEKSEIFDDQFSVERPDGSNFTLKIRSTKLEDSAMYFCASERQINYGYTFGSGTRLTVV.

The chain uses TRBV29-1 and TRBJ2-7, with 7 nucleotides matching TRBD2. Germline trimming cut 3 bases from V and 0 bases from J; bases unmatched to any gene: 14. The CDR3 sequence is 17 residues long. Germline V lookup: CDR1 SQVTM, CDR2 ANQGSEA. The CDR3 bases are TGCAGCGTTGAGAGCGCCCATGGGGGGGAGAGCTCCTACGAGCAGTACTTC. Translating it yields CSVESAHGGESSYEQYF.

The chain uses TRBV28 and TRBJ1-3; D perhaps matches TRBD1 (5 bases). Per the germline V gene, CDR1 is MDHEN and CDR2 is SYDVKM. With 3 bases removed from V and 0 bases from J, the gap between germline ends came to 21 bases. The CDR3 contains 19 residues. CDR3 sequence reads: CASSFPGFSGVSSGNTIYF. As DNA, the CDR3 is TGTGCCAGCAGTTTTCCAGGGTTCTCTGGGGTGAGCTCTGGAAACACCATATATTTT. The variable domain in full, with the rest retrieved from reference TRBV28 and TRBJ1-3, is DVKVTQSSRYLVKRTGEKVFLECVQDMDHENMFWYRQDPGLGLRLIYFSYDVKMKEKGDIPEGYSVSREKKERFSLILESASTNQTSMYLCASSFPGFSGVSSGNTIYFGEGSWLTVV.

A note on this clone: Since no conserved phenylalanine or tryptophan closes the CDR3, a read error is the likely cause. The DNA is left out, because the CDR3 cannot be placed on it with certainty; the CDR3 is given as TCRdb lists it. The chain has TRBV19 and TRBJ1-2. The germline CDR1 and CDR2 sequences are LNHDA and SQIVND (reference sequence). 10 amino acids form the CDR3, both terminal residues included. The CDR3 is CASSPLWRGH.

The V and J genes are TRBV30 and TRBJ1-5; TRBD1 might be the D (6 bases). The CDR3 is 16 amino acids. V lost 0 bases to trimming and J lost 6 bases, with 18 bases between them. The germline gives CDR1 GTSNPN, CDR2 SVGIG (reference sequence). CDR3 nucleotides: TGTGCCTGGAGTGTGGCCGGGCAGGGGCTGGGTCAGCCCCAGCATTTT. This sequence encodes CAWSVAGQGLGQPQHF.

The table lists this clone with a few counts. The chain joins TRBV7-9 to TRBJ2-3; 8 bases match TRBD2. Germline assignment: CDR1 SEHNR and CDR2 FQNEAQ (reference sequence). The CDR3 runs to 15 residues. J gave up 3 bases and V 8 bases, and 10 bases lay outside the gene matches. CDR3 sequence (DNA): TGTGCCAGCTCCGGAGGGGTAGCGGGGACAGATACGCAGTATTTT. Translation: CASSGGVAGTDTQYF.

Note on this clone: At one end the junction does not follow the germline gene, possibly because of a read error. The rearrangement uses TRBV15 and TRBJ1-3; a weak D match, TRBD1 (6 bases). The CDR3 is 13 residues long. Germline V gene lookup returns CDR1 LNHNV and CDR2 YYDKDF (reference sequence). CDR3 DNA: TGTGCCACCAGCAGAGAGGGAACAGGGAAAAGAGATTTT. Its translation is CATSREGTGKRDF.

The CDR3, as DNA: TGTGCCAGCAGCTTGTCCCTACTAGCGGGGGCCCCCACAGATACGCAGTATTTT. Translated: CASSLSLLAGAPTDTQYF. The rearrangement uses TRBV5-8 and TRBJ2-3, with TRBD2 identical over 11 bases. This CDR3 is built from 18 residues. Trimming cost V 1 base and J 2 bases; bases outside gene matches: 9. Germline V gene data show CDR1 as SGHTS and CDR2 as YDEGEE. Full variable domain (missing parts from reference TRBV5-8 and TRBJ2-3): EAGVTQSPTHLIKTRGQQATLRCSPISGHTSVYWYQQALGLGLQFLLWYDEGEERNRGNFPPRFSGRQFPNYSSELNVNALELEDSALYLCASSLSLLAGAPTDTQYFGPGTRLTVL.

The chain is built from TRBV11-3 and TRBJ2-3; 11 bases are shared with TRBD1. The V and J ends lost 4 bases and 6 bases, in that order; junction bases with no gene match: 6. The germline V gene encodes CDR1 SGHNT and CDR2 YENEEA. The CDR3 is 15 residues long. CDR3 sequence reads: CASSSPDRGLDTQYF. The CDR3 bases are TGTGCCAGCAGCTCACCGGACAGGGGGCTGGATACGCAGTATTTT.

The chain is built from TRBV6-1 and TRBJ2-7, with TRBD2 as a possible D gene (5 bases). This CDR3 comprises 15 residues. The germline V gene encodes CDR1 MNHNS and CDR2 SASEGT. V gave up 0 bases and J gave up 6 bases, with 15 bases separating them. The CDR3 bases are TGTGCCAGCAGTGAAGCCGGGAATCGTATAAGCGAGCAGTACTTC. Translating it yields CASSEAGNRISEQYF.

This rearrangement joins TRBV6-5 to TRBJ1-5; no clear D gene. The CDR3 contains 15 residues. Germline V gene data show CDR1 as MNHEY and CDR2 as SVGAGI. Trimming took 0 bases from V and 2 from J, leaving 8 bases between them. CDR3: CASSYSGRGNQPQHF. The CDR3 coding sequence is TGTGCCAGCAGTTACTCTGGGAGGGGCAATCAGCCCCAGCATTTT.

The chain uses TRBV12-5 and TRBJ1-1; TRBD1 aligns across 10 bases. CDR3 size: 16 residues. Germline V gene sequence: CDR1 LGHNT, CDR2 FRNRAP. Unmatched junction bases numbered 10, after V lost 6 bases and J lost 3 bases. The CDR3 DNA follows: TGTGCTAGTGGCAATCCCGGGACAGGGGAACACACTGAAGCTTTCTTT. Translation gives CASGNPGTGEHTEAFF.

This clone was counted between two and nine times. J is TRBJ1-1 and V is TRBV5-1; tentative D call: TRBD1 (6 bases). Trimming stripped 4 bases from V and 1 base from J, with 17 bases between. This CDR3 contains 16 residues. Per germline, CDR1 SGHRS and CDR2 YFSETQ. CDR3 residues: CASSILPGATNTEAFF. The CDR3 nucleotides read TGCGCCAGCAGCATACTACCAGGGGCGACGAACACTGAAGCTTTCTTT.

This clone was observed a handful of times. The chain links TRBV7-8 to TRBJ1-2; maybe TRBD1 (6 bases). The length of the CDR3 is 15 residues. Germline CDR1 is SGHVS and CDR2 is FQNEAQ. With 5 bases removed from V and 4 bases from J, the gap between germline ends came to 17 bases. The CDR3 loop reads CASSRGRGPTYGYTF. The CDR3, as DNA: TGTGCCAGCAGCCGGGGGCGGGGGCCGACCTATGGCTACACCTTC.

The chain has TRBV10-3 and TRBJ1-1, with 7 bases aligning to TRBD1. Trimming removed 6 bases from V and 0 bases from J; junction bases left unmatched: 4. CDR1 and CDR2 (germline): ENHRY, SYGVKD. This CDR3 region has 14 residues. The chain's CDR3 is CAIRGQVLNTEAFF. DNA for the CDR3: TGTGCCATCAGAGGACAGGTTTTGAACACTGAAGCTTTCTTT.

The genes are TRBV7-2 and TRBJ2-5, with 9 bases that match TRBD2. The germline CDR1 and CDR2 sequences are SGHTA and FQGNSA. The CDR3 has 13 residues. The junction had 3 bases not matched to a gene; V was cut back by 5 bases and J by 5 bases. The DNA for the CDR3 is TGTGCCAGCAGCCCAGCGGGAGGCGAGACCCAGTACTTC. It codes for CASSPAGGETQYF.

This chain links TRBV30 with TRBJ2-3, with 7 bases identical to TRBD2. J gave up 11 bases and V 3 bases, and 8 bases lay outside the gene matches. The V gene's germline CDR1 is GTSNPN and CDR2 SVGIG (reference sequence). This CDR3 has 12 residues. For the CDR3, the DNA is TGTGCCTGGAGAGGGAGGGACGGTGGGCAGTATTTT. Protein: CAWRGRDGGQYF.

The genes are TRBV10-3 and TRBJ1-1, with D unclear. The CDR3 is 13 amino acids. The germline gives CDR1 ENHRY, CDR2 SYGVKD. The V end was cut by 8 bases, the J end by 3 bases, with 13 bases between. The CDR3 sequence is CAISPNEYTEAFF. CDR3 sequence (DNA): TGTGCCATCTCCCCAAACGAGTACACTGAAGCTTTCTTT.

The gene calls are TRBV5-1 and TRBJ2-2; weak D call: TRBD2 (5 bases). Germline CDR1 is SGHRS and CDR2 is YFSETQ. V was cut by 1 base and J by 4 bases, with 8 bases left in between. The CDR3 runs 14 residues. CDR3 in DNA: TGCGCCAGCAGCTTGCCTGGGAGCACCGGGGAGCTGTTTTTT. Its translation is CASSLPGSTGELFF. Full variable domain (outside the CDR3, taken from reference TRBV5-1 and TRBJ2-2): KAGVTQTPRYLIKTRGQQVTLSCSPISGHRSVSWYQQTPGQGLQFLFEYFSETQRNKGNFPGRFSGRQFSNSRSEMNVSTLELGDSALYLCASSLPGSTGELFFGEGSRLTVL.

The V call is TRBV11-3, the J call TRBJ2-2; 9 bases align to TRBD1. Germline assignment: CDR1 SGHNT and CDR2 YENEEA. There are 17 residues in the CDR3. V lost 5 bases and J lost 4; bases outside the gene matches: 11. CDR3 nucleotide sequence: TGTGCCAGCAGCCCCGGACAGGGGAGGGTGGGCACCGGGGAGCTGTTTTTT. This sequence encodes CASSPGQGRVGTGELFF.

This chain links TRBV2 with TRBJ2-5; 9 nucleotides agree with TRBD2. V lost 4 bases, J lost 4 bases, and 7 bases stayed unmatched. Germline V lookup: CDR1 SNHLY, CDR2 FYNNEI. The CDR3 has 15 amino acids. The CDR3 DNA is TGTGCCAGCAGTGGGTCCAGCGGGGGGCTAGAGACCCAGTACTTC. It encodes CASSGSSGGLETQYF.

This chain uses TRBV27 with TRBJ1-1, with 10 bases identical to TRBD1. CDR1 MNHEY and CDR2 SMNVEV come from the germline V gene (reference sequence). With V trimmed by 3 bases and J by 4 bases, 2 bases remained unmatched. This CDR3 is 14 amino acids long. In DNA form, the CDR3 reads TGTGCCAGCAGTTTCCGACAGGGGGCCACTGAAGCTTTCTTT. Its protein product is CASSFRQGATEAFF.

The chain links TRBV5-1 to TRBJ1-1, with 7 bases lining up with TRBD1. CDR3 length: 15 residues. The J segment lost 1 base and the V segment lost 4 bases, leaving 7 bases of the junction unmatched. Germline CDR1 is SGHRS and CDR2 is YFSETQ. CDR3 DNA sequence: TGCGCCAGCAGCGCGCGAGAGGGGGCGAACACTGAAGCTTTCTTT. Its protein product is CASSAREGANTEAFF.

In its sample, this clone was seen once. The rearrangement uses TRBV27 and TRBJ1-2, with 9 bases lining up with TRBD1. Germline values: CDR1 MNHEY, CDR2 SMNVEV (reference sequence). The CDR3 runs to 17 residues. Trimming removed 3 bases from V and 4 bases from J; junction bases left unmatched: 12. The CDR3 loop is CASSFSSGQGPRYGYTF. The CDR3 nucleotides are TGTGCCAGCAGTTTTTCCTCGGGACAGGGCCCCCGCTATGGCTACACCTTC.

The chain joins TRBV10-3 to TRBJ2-2; a possible D gene is TRBD2 (6 bases). Trimming shortened V by 11 bases and J by 4 bases, and 14 bases separated the two germline ends. CDR1 is ENHRY and CDR2 is SYGVKD in the germline V gene. The CDR3 is made up of 13 amino acids. The CDR3 sequence is CAARRGGTGELFF. The CDR3, as DNA: TGTGCCGCAAGGAGGGGTGGCACCGGGGAGCTGTTTTTT.